This T cell receptor beta chain is drawn from a study of T cells in women clearing cervical HPV infection. All donors had a single incident cervical HPV16 infection, not prevalent. Regarding this clone: The antigen remains undetermined.

Assay: immunoSEQ multiplex PCR; the TCRdb copy retains only in-frame clones and omits some. This sample contains tens of thousands of clones. Whole-study findings and limits: Effector/memory and HPV-specific T cells were not isolated, and association timing is unknown.

The sequence derives from a woman aged 18-69 years with a cervical HPV16 infection that either progressed to CIN3+ or cleared (not recorded which). The sequenced sample was blood buffy coat.

CDR3 DNA (partial): TGTGCCAGCTCCCGACTAGCGGGAGCTTCCGAG. It specifies CASSRLAGASE. In full, the CDR3 is CASSRLAGASEQYF. The chain carries TRBV2 and TRBJ2-7, with 12 positions matching TRBD2. From the germline J gene comes the end of the CDR3, since the read stops 3 residues before it. V shed 8 bases, J shed 6 bases, and the junction held 8 bases outside the gene matches. Germline V gene sequence: CDR1 SNHLY, CDR2 FYNNEI. CDR3 length equals 14 residues.